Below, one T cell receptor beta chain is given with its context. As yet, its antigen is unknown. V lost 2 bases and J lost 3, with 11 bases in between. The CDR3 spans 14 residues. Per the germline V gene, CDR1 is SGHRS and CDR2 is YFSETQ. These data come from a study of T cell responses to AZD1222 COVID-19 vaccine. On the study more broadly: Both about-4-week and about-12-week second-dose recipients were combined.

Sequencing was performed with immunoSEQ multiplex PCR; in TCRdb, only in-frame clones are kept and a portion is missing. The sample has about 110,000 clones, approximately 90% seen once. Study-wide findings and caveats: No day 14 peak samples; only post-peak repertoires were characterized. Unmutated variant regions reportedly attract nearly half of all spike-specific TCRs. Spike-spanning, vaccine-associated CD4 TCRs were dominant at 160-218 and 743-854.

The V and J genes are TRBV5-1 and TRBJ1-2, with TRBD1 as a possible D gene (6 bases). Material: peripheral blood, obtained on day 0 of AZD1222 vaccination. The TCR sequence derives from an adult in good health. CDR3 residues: CASSFGGRDYGYTF. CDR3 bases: TGCGCCAGCAGCTTTGGGGGGCGCGACTATGGCTACACCTTC.